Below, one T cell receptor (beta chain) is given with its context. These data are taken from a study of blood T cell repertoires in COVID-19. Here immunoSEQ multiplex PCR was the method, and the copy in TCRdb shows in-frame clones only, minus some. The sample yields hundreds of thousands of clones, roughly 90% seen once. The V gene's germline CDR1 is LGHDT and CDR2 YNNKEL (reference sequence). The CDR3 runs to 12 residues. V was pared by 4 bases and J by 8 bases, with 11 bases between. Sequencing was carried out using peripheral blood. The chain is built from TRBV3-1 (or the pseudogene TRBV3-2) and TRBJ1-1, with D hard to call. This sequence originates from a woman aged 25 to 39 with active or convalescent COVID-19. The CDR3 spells CASSPAGSEAFF. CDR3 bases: TGTGCCAGCAGCCCCGCGGGCTCCGAAGCTTTCTTT.